Shown below are 27 T cell receptor beta chains from a single sample sequenced in a study of Graves' ophthalmopathy and Graves' hyperthyroidism. The authors amplified TCR beta CDR3 regions from RNA transcripts. Second-round multiplex PCR followed a first-round RT-PCR using HTBI primers. TCRdb itself ran the multiplex PCR reads through MiXCR, one entry per CDR3 protein. This table has 24,000 or so distinct CDR3 sequences, roughly 50% appearing once. The specimen was peripheral blood. Receptors originate from an adult woman with stable Graves' hyperthyroidism.

This rearrangement joins TRBV20-1 to TRBJ2-7; TRBD2 matches 8 bases. Germline V lookup: CDR1 DFQATT, CDR2 SNEGSKA (reference sequence). V was clipped by 6 bases and J by 2 bases; unmatched bases: 9. This CDR3 has 14 residues. The CDR3 DNA reads TGCAGTGCGTCTAGCGGGCCTAACCCCTACGAGCAGTACTTC. It is translated as CSASSGPNPYEQYF.

J is TRBJ1-5 and V is TRBV7-6, with D possibly matching TRBD1 (5 bases). Germline CDR1 SGHVS, CDR2 FNYEAQ. The CDR3 loop spans 13 amino acids. The V and J ends lost 8 bases and 4 bases respectively, with 12 bases between them. The DNA of the CDR3 is TGTGCCAGCCAGGGATCTGGGAATCAGCCCCAGCATTTT. Translating it yields CASQGSGNQPQHF.

This clonotype was observed at least ten times. The chain employs TRBV11-2 and TRBJ2-7; tentatively, D is TRBD2 (6 bases). The CDR3 totals 14 residues. V was clipped by 4 bases and J by 3 bases, with 13 bases between them. The germline gives CDR1 SGHAT, CDR2 FQNNGV. The CDR3 sequence: CASSSRDGDYEQYF. The CDR3 region has the DNA TGTGCCAGCAGCTCGCGGGACGGAGACTACGAGCAGTACTTC.

By its share, this clonotype is medium-sized. The V and J genes are TRBV10-1 and TRBJ2-3, with D unclear. CDR1 WNHNN and CDR2 SYGVQD come from the germline V gene (reference sequence). Deletions cut 2 bases from V and 5 bases from J, with 8 bases between. The CDR3 is 13 residues long. The CDR3 spells CASSEPLGDTQYF. The CDR3 DNA reads as TGCGCCAGCAGTGAGCCCTTGGGAGATACGCAGTATTTT.

Comment on this clonotype: This may arise from a read error, as a much more abundant clone is one base away. Because it lacks the conserved phenylalanine or tryptophan at the end, this CDR3 is likely a read error. The genes are TRBV6-5 and TRBJ1-3; D ambiguous. The CDR3 sequence is 16 residues long. The germline gives CDR1 MNHEY, CDR2 SVGAGI. The CDR3 loop is CTSSYPGGIGGNTIYS. The CDR3 region has the DNA TGTACCAGCAGTTACCCGGGAGGAATTGGCGGAAACACCATATATTCT.

This clonotype was observed many times. The V and J genes are TRBV3-1 and TRBJ2-1; 14 nucleotides match TRBD2. Trimming at V came to 6 bases and at J to 1 base, leaving 5 bases not matched to a gene. In germline, CDR1 is LGHDT, CDR2 YNNKEL (reference sequence). This CDR3 is 17 amino acids long. The CDR3: CASSSRTSGRSYNEQFF. CDR3 nucleotide sequence: TGTGCCAGCAGTTCGAGGACTAGCGGGAGGTCCTACAATGAGCAGTTCTTC.

This clonotype has ten or more counts. Since no conserved phenylalanine or tryptophan closes the CDR3, a read error is the likely cause. V and J are TRBV10-3 and TRBJ1-5; D is perhaps TRBD1 (5 bases). The CDR3 is made up of 14 amino acids. CDR1 and CDR2 from the germline V gene are ENHRY and SYGVKD. The V gene lost 2 bases and the J gene lost 5 bases, with 10 bases spanning the gap. Written as DNA, the CDR3 is TGTGCCATCAGTGAGCCTGGGGGACATCAGCCCCAGCATTCT. Translation: CAISEPGGHQPQHS.

In its sample, this clonotype ranks as medium-sized. The chain couples TRBV9 to TRBJ2-6, with unresolved D. This CDR3 has 17 amino acids. Between the trimmed V and J ends, which lost 1 base and 0 bases, there was a span of 11 bases. Germline V gives CDR1 SGDLS, CDR2 YYNGEE. The CDR3 sequence is CASSVREKASGANVLTF. The CDR3 coding sequence is TGTGCCAGCAGCGTAAGGGAAAAGGCCTCTGGGGCCAACGTCCTGACTTTC.

This clonotype was counted once. The CDR3 spells CASSLGESGRGELFF. The CDR3 DNA sequence: TGCGCCAGCAGCTTAGGGGAAAGTGGGCGCGGGGAGCTGTTTTTT. The V call is TRBV5-1, the J call TRBJ2-2; D possibly corresponds to TRBD1 (5 bases). From germline, CDR1 is SGHRS and CDR2 YFSETQ. V lost 2 bases and J lost 7, with 15 bases in between. This CDR3 comprises 15 residues. Full variable domain (outside the CDR3, taken from reference TRBV5-1 and TRBJ2-2): KAGVTQTPRYLIKTRGQQVTLSCSPISGHRSVSWYQQTPGQGLQFLFEYFSETQRNKGNFPGRFSGRQFSNSRSEMNVSTLELGDSALYLCASSLGESGRGELFFGEGSRLTVL.

This chain uses TRBV7-3 with TRBJ2-3; D uncertain. V lost 11 bases to trimming and J lost 5 bases, with 14 bases between them. Germline V gene lookup returns CDR1 SGHTA and CDR2 FQGTGA. The CDR3 is made up of 12 amino acids. The DNA for the CDR3 is TGTGCCCTAATTCGGGCTGGAGATACGCAGTATTTT. Translated: CALIRAGDTQYF. Drawing the rest from reference TRBV7-3 and TRBJ2-3, the complete variable domain is GAGVSQTPSNKVTEKGKYVELRCDPISGHTALYWYRQSLGQGPEFLIYFQGTGAADDSGLPNDRFFAVRPEGSVSTLKIQRTERGDSAVYLCALIRAGDTQYFGPGTRLTVL.

Ten or more counts support this clonotype. The chain uses TRBV4-1 and TRBJ2-1; weak D call: TRBD2 (5 bases). Germline CDR1 reads MGHRA; CDR2 reads YSYEKL. CDR3 size: 14 residues. Deletions cut 0 bases from V and 8 bases from J, with 11 bases between. CDR3 sequence (DNA): TGCGCCAGCAGCCAAGATCTCGGGGTCGATGAGCAGTTCTTC. This gives the protein CASSQDLGVDEQFF.

V is TRBV7-8 and J is TRBJ2-1; D remains unclear. Germline V gives CDR1 SGHVS, CDR2 FQNEAQ. There are 11 residues in the CDR3. V was pared by 5 bases and J by 7 bases, with 6 bases between. The DNA for the CDR3 is TGTGCCAGCAGCATATTAAATGAGCAGTTCTTC. This gives the protein CASSILNEQFF.

This clonotype was counted at least ten times. This rearrangement joins TRBV6-5 to TRBJ2-1; 10 bases fit TRBD2. The CDR3 contains 14 residues. After removal of 4 bases from V and 8 bases from J, the junction contained 5 bases not matched to a gene. Germline V CDR1 and CDR2: MNHEY, SVGAGI. CDR3 bases: TGTGCCAGCAGTTTAGCGGGAGGCAGGGATGAGCAGTTCTTC. Translation gives CASSLAGGRDEQFF.

This clonotype was counted at least ten times. The chain is built from TRBV28 and TRBJ2-7; TRBD2 is a possible D gene (5 bases). Germline lookup yields CDR1 MDHEN and CDR2 SYDVKM. The CDR3 runs 12 residues. The V end was cut by 7 bases, the J end by 8 bases, with 15 bases between. The CDR3 bases are TGTGCCAGCACCCGCCCCGAGGGAAAGCAGTACTTC. Protein: CASTRPEGKQYF.

The CDR3 loop is CASSVGGGRSEQYF. As DNA, the CDR3 is TGTGCCAGCAGCGTCGGAGGGGGGAGAAGCGAGCAGTACTTC. The chain carries TRBV7-2 and TRBJ2-7; the D gene could be TRBD1 or TRBD2 (6 bases each). The V end was cut by 5 bases, the J end by 6 bases, with 17 bases between. Germline lookup yields CDR1 SGHTA and CDR2 FQGNSA. The CDR3 is 14 residues long.

This clonotype is medium-sized. The chain is built from TRBV19 and TRBJ1-6; 9 bases agree with TRBD1. With 1 base clipped from V and 13 bases from J, the junction kept 8 bases outside the gene matches. The germline CDR1 and CDR2 sequences are LNHDA and SQIVND (reference sequence). The CDR3 is made up of 15 amino acids. CDR3 amino acids: CASSIAQGAILPLHF. The CDR3 bases are TGTGCCAGTAGTATAGCACAGGGGGCGATTCTTCCCCTCCACTTT. Full variable domain (missing parts from reference TRBV19 and TRBJ1-6): DGGITQSPKYLFRKEGQNVTLSCEQNLNHDAMYWYRQDPGQGLRLIYYSQIVNDFQKGDIAEGYSVSREKKESFPLTVTSAQKNPTAFYLCASSIAQGAILPLHFGNGTRLTVT.

There are many counts of this clonotype. The CDR3 is CASSRGLNNEQFF. CDR3 nucleotides: TGTGCCAGCAGCAGAGGTTTGAACAATGAGCAGTTCTTC. The V and J genes are TRBV7-9 and TRBJ2-1; D not resolved. CDR1 SEHNR and CDR2 FQNEAQ come from the germline V gene (reference sequence). Trimming stripped 5 bases from V and 5 bases from J, with 10 bases between. The CDR3 consists of 13 residues. Looking up the rest from reference TRBV7-9 and TRBJ2-1 gives the full variable domain: DTGVSQNPRHKITKRGQNVTFRCDPISEHNRLYWYRQTLGQGPEFLTYFQNEAQLEKSRLLSDRFSAERPKGSFSTLEIQRTEQGDSAMYLCASSRGLNNEQFFGPGTRLTVL.

This clonotype was observed a handful of times. This chain links TRBV24-1 with TRBJ2-1; the D call may be TRBD1 or TRBD2 (5 bases each). This CDR3 contains 14 residues. The ends were cut back, 11 bases at V and 0 bases at J, with 13 bases in the middle. The germline CDR1 and CDR2 sequences are KGHDR and SFDVKD. In DNA form, the CDR3 reads TGTGCCATTTCCGATGGGGGCTCCTACAATGAGCAGTTCTTC. Its translation: CAISDGGSYNEQFF.

In its sample, this clonotype is medium-sized (0.01 to 0.1%). The chain combines TRBV20-1 with TRBJ1-4, with D unclear. V lost 3 bases, J lost 7 bases, and 9 bases lay in between. Per the germline V gene, CDR1 is DFQATT and CDR2 is SNEGSKA (reference sequence). There are 12 residues in the CDR3. The CDR3 is CSASHDPEKLFF. As DNA, the CDR3 is TGCAGTGCTAGCCACGACCCTGAAAAACTGTTTTTT.

Ten or more counts support this clonotype. The chain recombines TRBV20-1 with TRBJ2-3; 9 positions agree with TRBD2. This CDR3 is 19 amino acids long. Trimming cost V 0 bases and J 6 bases; bases outside gene matches: 19. Germline CDR1 reads DFQATT; CDR2 reads SNEGSKA (reference sequence). CDR3 loop: CSARDPSGTARRSPDTQYF. As DNA, the CDR3 is TGCAGTGCTAGAGATCCTAGCGGGACGGCGAGGAGGAGCCCGGATACGCAGTATTTT.

The rearrangement joins TRBV7-9 to TRBJ1-5, with no clear D. Germline V gene lookup returns CDR1 SEHNR and CDR2 FQNEAQ (reference sequence). The CDR3 covers 15 residues. V gave up 5 bases and J gave up 4 bases, with 15 bases separating them. The CDR3 nucleotides read TGTGCCAGCAGCCCGGGGTCGACTGGGAATCAGCCCCAGCATTTT. It codes for CASSPGSTGNQPQHF. Supplemented by reference TRBV7-9 and TRBJ1-5, the full variable domain reads DTGVSQNPRHKITKRGQNVTFRCDPISEHNRLYWYRQTLGQGPEFLTYFQNEAQLEKSRLLSDRFSAERPKGSFSTLEIQRTEQGDSAMYLCASSPGSTGNQPQHFGDGTRLSIL.

This clonotype qualifies as medium-sized (0.01 to 0.1%). The chain carries TRBV7-9 and TRBJ2-3, with TRBD2 as a possible D gene (5 bases). V dropped 6 bases and J dropped 3 bases, with 7 bases sitting between them. Germline V lookup: CDR1 SEHNR, CDR2 FQNEAQ (reference sequence). The CDR3 contains 12 residues. This CDR3 is CASRAETDTQYF. The CDR3, as DNA: TGTGCCAGCAGAGCGGAAACAGATACGCAGTATTTT.

This clonotype is categorized as medium-sized. The chain is built from TRBV7-3 and TRBJ2-1, with unresolved D. This CDR3 is built from 12 residues. The ends were cut back, 2 bases at V and 5 bases at J, with 4 bases in the middle. Germline CDR1 and CDR2: SGHTA and FQGTGA. CDR3 residues: CASSLLDNEQFF. The CDR3 DNA sequence: TGTGCCAGCAGCTTACTGGACAATGAGCAGTTCTTC.

In its sample, this clonotype was seen once. The V call is TRBV24-1, the J call TRBJ2-7, with 9 bases matching TRBD1. V lost 4 bases and J lost 4; bases outside the gene matches: 22. Germline assignment: CDR1 KGHDR and CDR2 SFDVKD. There are 20 residues in the CDR3. The CDR3 region is CATSECPRDRARIGVYEQYF. The CDR3 bases are TGTGCCACCAGTGAGTGCCCTCGGGACAGGGCTCGTATAGGTGTGTACGAGCAGTACTTC.

This chain joins TRBV7-3 and TRBJ2-2; 9 bases align to TRBD2. From germline, CDR1 is SGHTA and CDR2 FQGTGA. The CDR3 extends over 16 amino acids. With V trimmed by 4 bases and J by 1 base, 4 bases remained unmatched. The CDR3 nucleotides are TGTGCCAGCAGCTCCGTAGCGGGAGTGAACACCGGGGAGCTGTTTTTT. Translated: CASSSVAGVNTGELFF.

On this clonotype: Because it lacks the conserved phenylalanine or tryptophan at the end, this CDR3 is likely a read error. The chain uses TRBV25-1 and TRBJ2-7, with D possibly being TRBD2 (5 bases). Germline loops: CDR1 MGHDK, CDR2 SYGVNS. The CDR3 consists of 13 residues. V gave up 3 bases and J gave up 3 bases, with 9 bases separating them. The CDR3 nucleotides read TGTGCCAGCAGTGACCTGAGGGACTACGAGCAGTACTCC. Translating it yields CASSDLRDYEQYS.

About this clonotype: Lacking the conserved final phenylalanine or tryptophan, this CDR3 likely reflects a read error. No DNA is shown, since the ends of the CDR3 on it are uncertain; the CDR3 is the one TCRdb lists. The CDR3 is CASSKDSFS. The V call is TRBV6-6, the J call TRBJ1-1. Germline V lookup: CDR1 MNHNY, CDR2 SVGAGI (reference sequence). Ends included, the CDR3 has 9 residues.